This record looks at one T cell receptor beta chain sequence and its context. This clonotype appeared a few times. There is no known antigen for this receptor. No much larger clone exists at a distance of one base, and base qualities are not known. This sample stems from a study of quantifying T cell responses using KT2 cells (dated by TCRdb to 2016 to 2017). Notes on the research overall: RNA was DNase-treated and reverse transcribed with TCR alpha and beta constant-region primers, mostly using SuperScript III. PCR2 was run as a SYBR Green qPCR and stopped at a predetermined fluorescence threshold to avoid over-amplification. The efficiency of the T4 ligation step under optimum conditions was estimated to be greater than 9%.

Known numbers of KT2, a T cell clone whose TCR had been sequenced previously, were spiked into unfractionated PBMC to test the sensitivity and accuracy of the pipeline. KT2 cells were mixed with a fixed number of PBMC to create a range of KT2-to-PBMC ratios. The library was generated by UMI-ligation and nested PCR. T4 RNA ligase 1 was used to ligate a single-stranded oligonucleotide containing the Illumina SP2 sequence and a UMI to the 3' end of the cDNA. PCR1 was run for 3 to 4 cycles (98 degrees C for 15 s, 69 degrees C for 30 s, 72 degrees C for 40 s), and an equimolar mix of RC1.1 and RC1.2, covering TRBC1 and TRBC2, was used as the beta primer. Starting at PCR2, TCR alpha and beta chains were handled separately, and sample indices and Illumina adaptors were added. Placed after an 8-base spacer, the UMI was made up of 12 random nucleotides arranged as two hexamers with a spacer between them. The libraries were sequenced on an Illumina MiSeq using v2 2x251 paired-end chemistry, usually with approximately 12 samples in each run. To boost diversity, each sequencing library was supplemented with PhiX DNA at about 5-7%. Concerning the study's data processing: bcl2fastq converted raw reads to FASTQ, and Demultiplexor demultiplexed the reads by dual indices. Decombinator assigned V and J genes by tag matching, allowing a single base-pair mismatch. Using UMIs, Collapsinator corrected both sequencing errors and the frequency errors that come from PCR heterogeneity. CDR3Translator converted Decombinator identifiers to nucleotide sequence, translated to amino acids, and extracted CDR3 using C- and N-terminal motifs. Each distinct KT2 TCR was counted as one cluster of KT2 sequences that shared a single unique molecular identifier. The public reads were quality trimmed at Q25 with fastp and then assembled into clones with MiXCR by TCRdb, keeping productive beta chains. Records with the same CDR3 protein are collapsed into one entry carrying the most frequent genes and DNA. These V and J calls are TCRdb output, not the study's own analysis. The sample contains over 25,000 distinct CDR3 sequences, about 9.3% of them found a single time. The top ten clonotypes cover roughly 9.7% of the sample.

Here is what the overall study found, with its caveats: This TCR sequencing study did not compare the pipeline side by side with other TCR sequencing techniques. Even at the lowest spike-in tested, roughly one KT2 cell per 100,000 PBMC, KT2 sequences were still detected. Over several orders of magnitude, the number of KT2 alpha and beta sequences rose linearly with the number of KT2 cells put in. Saturation in the detection of KT2 sequences was observed at very high KT2 spike-in numbers.

Its CDR3 holds 13 amino acids, cysteine through phenylalanine. The CDR3 DNA has 39 bases and is translated from base 1. The germline V gene provides CDR1 SGHVS and CDR2 FNYEAQ. V lost 2 bases and J lost 1 base; the stretch between them is 3 bases long. Sequencing was done on a sample of PBMCs spiked with cells of the T cell clone KT2. This sequence uses TRBV7-6 and TRBJ1-5; no D gene is confidently identified. The receptor was derived from a human donor. The CDR3 has the sequence CASSLTSNQPQHF. The bases are TGTGCCAGCAGCTTAACCAGCAATCAGCCCCAGCATTTT.